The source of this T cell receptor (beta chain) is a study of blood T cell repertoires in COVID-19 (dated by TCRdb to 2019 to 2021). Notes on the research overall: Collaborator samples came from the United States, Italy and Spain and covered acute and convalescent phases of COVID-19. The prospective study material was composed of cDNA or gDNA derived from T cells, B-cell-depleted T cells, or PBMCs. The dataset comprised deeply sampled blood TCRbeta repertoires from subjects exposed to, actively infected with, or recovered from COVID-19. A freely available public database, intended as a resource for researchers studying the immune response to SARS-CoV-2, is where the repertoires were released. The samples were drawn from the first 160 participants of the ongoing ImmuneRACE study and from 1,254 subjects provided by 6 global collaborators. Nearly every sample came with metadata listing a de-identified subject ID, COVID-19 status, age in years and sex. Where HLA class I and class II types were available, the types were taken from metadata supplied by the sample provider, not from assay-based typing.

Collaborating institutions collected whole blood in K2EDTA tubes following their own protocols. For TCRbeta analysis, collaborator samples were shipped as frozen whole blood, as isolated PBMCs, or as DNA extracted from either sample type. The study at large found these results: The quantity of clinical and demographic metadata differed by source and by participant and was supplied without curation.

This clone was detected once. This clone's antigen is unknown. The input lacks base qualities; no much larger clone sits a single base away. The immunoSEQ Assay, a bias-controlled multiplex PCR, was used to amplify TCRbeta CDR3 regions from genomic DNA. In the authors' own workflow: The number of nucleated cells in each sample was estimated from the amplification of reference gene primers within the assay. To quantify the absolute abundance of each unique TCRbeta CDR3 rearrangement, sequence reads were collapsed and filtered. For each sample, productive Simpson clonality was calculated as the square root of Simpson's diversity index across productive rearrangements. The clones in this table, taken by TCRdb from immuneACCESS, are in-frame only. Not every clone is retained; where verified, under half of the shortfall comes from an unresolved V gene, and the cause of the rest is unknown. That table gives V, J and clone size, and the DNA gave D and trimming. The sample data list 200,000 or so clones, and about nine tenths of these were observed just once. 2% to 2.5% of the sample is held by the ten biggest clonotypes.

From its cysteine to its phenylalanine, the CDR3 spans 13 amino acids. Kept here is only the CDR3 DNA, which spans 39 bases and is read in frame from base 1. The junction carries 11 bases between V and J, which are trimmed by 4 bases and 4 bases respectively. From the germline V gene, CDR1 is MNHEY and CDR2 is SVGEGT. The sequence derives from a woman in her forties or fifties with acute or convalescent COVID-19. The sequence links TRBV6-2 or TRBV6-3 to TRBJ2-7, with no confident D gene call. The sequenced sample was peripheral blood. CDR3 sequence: CASSSPTQYEQYF. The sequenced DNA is TGTGCCAGCAGTTCCCCAACACAATACGAGCAGTACTTC.